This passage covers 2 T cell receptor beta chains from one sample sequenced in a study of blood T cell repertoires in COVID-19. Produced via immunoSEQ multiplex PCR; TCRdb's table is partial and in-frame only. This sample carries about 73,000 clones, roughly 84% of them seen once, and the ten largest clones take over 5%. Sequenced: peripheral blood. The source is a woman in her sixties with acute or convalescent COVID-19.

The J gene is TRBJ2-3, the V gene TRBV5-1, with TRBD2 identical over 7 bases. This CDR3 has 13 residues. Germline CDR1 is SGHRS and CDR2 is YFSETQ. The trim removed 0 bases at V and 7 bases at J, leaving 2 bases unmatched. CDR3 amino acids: CASSLAGGNTQYF. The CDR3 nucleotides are TGCGCCAGCAGCTTGGCGGGGGGAAATACGCAGTATTTT.

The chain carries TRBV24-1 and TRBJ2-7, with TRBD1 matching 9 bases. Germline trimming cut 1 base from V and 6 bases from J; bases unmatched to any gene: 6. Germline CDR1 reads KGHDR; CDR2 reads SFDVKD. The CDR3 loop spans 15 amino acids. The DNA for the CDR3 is TGTGCCACCAGTGATTTACCGGGACAGGGATCCGAGCAGTACTTC. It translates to CATSDLPGQGSEQYF.